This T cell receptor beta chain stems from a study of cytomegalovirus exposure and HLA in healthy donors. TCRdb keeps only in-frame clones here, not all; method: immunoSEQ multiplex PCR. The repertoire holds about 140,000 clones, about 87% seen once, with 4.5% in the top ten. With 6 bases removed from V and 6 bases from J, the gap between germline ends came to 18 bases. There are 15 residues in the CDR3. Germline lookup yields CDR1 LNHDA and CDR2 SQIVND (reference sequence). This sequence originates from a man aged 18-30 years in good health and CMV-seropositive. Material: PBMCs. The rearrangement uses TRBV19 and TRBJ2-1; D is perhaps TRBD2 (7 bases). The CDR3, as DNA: TGTGCCAGTAGCAACGGGGGCGGGAGCTTCAATGAGCAGTTCTTC. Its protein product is CASSNGGGSFNEQFF.